Listed here are 4 T cell receptor beta chains from one sample, sequenced in a study of T cells after yellow fever vaccination. MiXCR, run by TCRdb on the 5' RACE reads, gives a single entry per CDR3 protein. The sample records approximately 180,000 distinct CDR3 sequences, about 6.2% being singletons. The sample was CD4+ T cells sorted from PBMCs, taken on the day of the first yellow fever vaccination. Every receptor here comes from a man between 18 and 35 years old who received the YFV17D yellow fever vaccine.

Many counts were recorded for this clonotype. The chain joins TRBV5-1 to TRBJ1-2, with D tentatively TRBD1 (6 bases). CDR1 and CDR2 from the germline V gene are SGHRS and YFSETQ. Trimming stripped 0 bases from V and 4 bases from J, with 7 bases between. There are 13 residues in the CDR3. CDR3 residues: CASSLEQGYGYTF. The CDR3, as DNA: TGCGCCAGCAGCTTGGAACAGGGCTATGGCTACACCTTC.

The J gene is TRBJ2-1, the V gene TRBV21-1; TRBD1, as called in the table, went unchecked against the DNA. TRBV21-1 is termed a pseudogene. The CDR3 has 15 residues. CDR3 region: CASSKWSGEDNEQFF. CDR3 DNA sequence: TGTGCCAGCAGCAAATGGTCCGGGGAGGACAATGAGCAGTTCTTC.

This chain links TRBV6-5 with TRBJ2-2; D may match TRBD1 or TRBD2 (5 bases each). The CDR3 sequence is 15 residues long. V shed 3 bases and J shed 5 bases, with 13 bases lying between them. Germline CDR1 is MNHEY and CDR2 is SVGAGI. The CDR3 is CASSYEGRRTGELFF. CDR3 sequence (DNA): TGTGCCAGCAGTTATGAGGGACGTCGGACCGGGGAGCTGTTTTTT.

This clonotype was recorded many times. The chain couples TRBV6-5 to TRBJ1-1, with D possibly matching TRBD1 (5 bases). Germline-derived CDR1 and CDR2 are MNHEY and SVGAGI. CDR3 length: 15 amino acids. The V gene lost 5 bases and the J gene lost 4 bases, with 17 bases spanning the gap. This CDR3 reads CASSNWAGGGTEAFF. The CDR3, as DNA: TGTGCCAGCAGTAACTGGGCTGGGGGGGGCACTGAAGCTTTCTTT.